The T cell receptor (beta chain) under discussion was sequenced for a study of OX40 agonist ivuxolimab in advanced cancers. CDR3 length: 15 residues. V gave up 1 base and J gave up 2 bases, with 9 bases separating them. Germline CDR1 is SGHVS and CDR2 is FNYEAQ. TCRdb keeps only in-frame clones here, not all; method: immunoSEQ multiplex PCR. The table lists over 95,000 clones, around 83% of them singletons, with more than 1.1% in the top ten. The TCR sequence derives from an adult with an advanced solid tumor such as melanoma, head and neck, liver or kidney cancer. The rearrangement uses TRBV7-6 and TRBJ2-1; no clear D gene. Sequenced material: CD4+ or CD8+ T cells sorted from blood, taken in a trial of the OX40 agonist ivuxolimab. The CDR3 sequence is CASSLEKAPYNEQFF. CDR3 sequence (DNA): TGTGCCAGCAGCTTAGAGAAGGCCCCCTACAATGAGCAGTTCTTC.